This entry is about one TCR beta chain. Its antigen is unknown. These data belong to a study of early T cells in non-severe SARS-CoV-2 infection. Findings and limits, study-wide: The VDJdb matching leaned toward anti-spike CD8 responses and overlooked private and CD4 specificities.

Unique molecular identifier tags were affixed to discrete cDNA molecules. TCRdb ran MiXCR on the 5' RACE reads and lists one entry per CDR3 protein. The table includes around 57,000 distinct CDR3 sequences, roughly 8% detected once. This receptor was taken from an adult who was a healthcare worker with PCR-confirmed SARS-CoV-2 infection or an uninfected control (not recorded which). Material for sequencing was whole blood.

The CDR3 sequence: CASRPGLTNEKLFF. The CDR3 nucleotides are TGTGCCAGCAGGCCGGGACTGACTAATGAAAAACTGTTTTTT. V is TRBV2 and J is TRBJ1-4; perhaps TRBD1 as D (5 bases). Trimming cost V 6 bases and J 2 bases, with 10 bases left between them. CDR1 and CDR2 (germline): SNHLY, FYNNEI. The CDR3 consists of 14 residues. The variable domain in full, with the rest retrieved from reference TRBV2 and TRBJ1-4, is EPEVTQTPSHQVTQMGQEVILRCVPISNHLYFYWYRQILGQKVEFLVSFYNNEISEKSEIFDDQFSVERPDGSNFTLKIRSTKLEDSAMYFCASRPGLTNEKLFFGSGTQLSVL.